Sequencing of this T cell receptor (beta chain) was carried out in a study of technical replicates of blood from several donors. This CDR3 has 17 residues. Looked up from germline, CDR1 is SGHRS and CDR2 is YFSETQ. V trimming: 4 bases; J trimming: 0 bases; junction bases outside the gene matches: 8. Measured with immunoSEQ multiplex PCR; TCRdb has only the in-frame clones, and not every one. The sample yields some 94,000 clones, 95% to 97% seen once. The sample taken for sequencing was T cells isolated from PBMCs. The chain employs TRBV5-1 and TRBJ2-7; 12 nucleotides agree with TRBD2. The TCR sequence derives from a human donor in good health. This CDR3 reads CASSPWGTSGFSYEQYF. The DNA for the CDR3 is TGCGCCAGCAGCCCCTGGGGGACTAGCGGGTTCTCCTACGAGCAGTACTTC.